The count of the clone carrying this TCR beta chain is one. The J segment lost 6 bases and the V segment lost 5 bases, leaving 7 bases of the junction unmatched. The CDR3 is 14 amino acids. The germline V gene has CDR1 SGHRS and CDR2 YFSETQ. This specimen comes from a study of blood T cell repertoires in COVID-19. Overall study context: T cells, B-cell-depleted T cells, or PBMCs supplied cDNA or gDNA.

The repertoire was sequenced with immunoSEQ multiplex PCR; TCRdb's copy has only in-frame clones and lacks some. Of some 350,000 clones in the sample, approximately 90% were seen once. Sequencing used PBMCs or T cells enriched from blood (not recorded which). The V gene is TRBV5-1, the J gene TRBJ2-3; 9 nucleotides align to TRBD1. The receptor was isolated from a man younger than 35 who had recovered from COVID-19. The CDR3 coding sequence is TGCGCCAGCAGGGGAGGACAGGGGATTGATACGCAGTATTTT. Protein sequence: CASRGGQGIDTQYF. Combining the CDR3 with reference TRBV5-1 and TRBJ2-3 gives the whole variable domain KAGVTQTPRYLIKTRGQQVTLSCSPISGHRSVSWYQQTPGQGLQFLFEYFSETQRNKGNFPGRFSGRQFSNSRSEMNVSTLELGDSALYLCASRGGQGIDTQYFGPGTRLTVL.